The T cell receptor beta chain under discussion was sequenced for a study of T-cell memory formation after mild COVID-19. At the level of the study: Largely donor-specific sequence clusters came from two donors.

The table lists this clonotype with a few counts. As yet, its antigen is unknown. The germline gives CDR1 SGDLS, CDR2 YYNGEE. V shed 3 bases and J shed 4 bases, with 13 bases lying between them. The CDR3 extends over 14 amino acids. TCRdb fed the 5' RACE reads into MiXCR, producing one record per CDR3 protein. The sample lists hundreds of thousands of distinct CDR3 sequences, approximately 20% occurring once. Study findings and constraints: Pre-infection memory carried some responding clones, suggesting that cross-reactive memory joined. Later expanders leaned toward CD4+, whereas clones contracting from day 15 to 85 were balanced CD4/CD8.

The sequencing input was PBMCs or a T cell subset sorted from them (not recorded which). This TCR was sampled from an adult woman who had mild COVID-19 (a few samples of this study predate the infection). Cell type and time point are not known. The V call is TRBV9, the J call TRBJ1-2; D gene ambiguous. CDR3 sequence: CASSAYGGIYGYTF. DNA for the CDR3: TGTGCCAGCAGCGCCTACGGAGGGATCTATGGCTACACCTTC. Full variable domain (outside the CDR3, taken from reference TRBV9 and TRBJ1-2): DSGVTQTPKHLITATGQRVTLRCSPRSGDLSVYWYQQSLDQGLQFLIQYYNGEERAKGNILERFSAQQFPDLHSELNLSSLELGDSALYFCASSAYGGIYGYTFGSGTRLTVV.